This T cell receptor beta chain was obtained from a study of technical replicates of blood from a few donors. V trimming: 4 bases; J trimming: 3 bases; junction bases outside the gene matches: 5. Germline loops: CDR1 LNHNV, CDR2 YYDKDF (reference sequence). CDR3 length equals 15 residues. Profiling relied on immunoSEQ multiplex PCR, and the TCRdb table lists in-frame clones only, not all of them. The table lists about 100,000 clones, roughly 95% of them singletons. This TCR was recovered from a human donor in good health. What was sequenced was T cells isolated from PBMCs. This rearrangement joins TRBV15 to TRBJ2-1; TRBD2 agrees at 8 bases. Here the CDR3 DNA reads TGTGCCACCAGCACGGAAAGCGGGGGCTACAATGAGCAGTTCTTC. It encodes CATSTESGGYNEQFF.